This T cell receptor (beta chain) was recovered during a study of a mutant IDH1 vaccine in newly diagnosed glioma. This CDR3 is built from 12 residues. Germline V CDR1 and CDR2: SGHVS, FQNEAQ. Trimming stripped 7 bases from V and 5 bases from J, with 11 bases between. As to this clone: What it binds is unknown.

Produced via immunoSEQ multiplex PCR; TCRdb's table is partial and in-frame only. Of over 50,000 clones listed, around 80% are singletons. Time point in this sample: week 47, end of study. Vaccine doses each comprised 300 ug of mutant IDH1 20-mer peptide, with topical imiquimod. The V and J genes are TRBV7-8 and TRBJ1-1; D is uncertain. The TCR was taken from a woman in her 40s with glioma. Some clones in this sample may be carry-over from other donors' samples. The sample was PBMCs, taken from a glioma patient whose treatment included an IDH1 peptide vaccine. In DNA, the CDR3 is TGTGCCAGCAACCCCTTGGTGACTGAAGCTTTCTTT. It is translated as CASNPLVTEAFF. The whole variable domain, filled in from reference TRBV7-8 and TRBJ1-1, reads GAGVSQSPRYKVAKRGQDVALRCDPISGHVSLFWYQQALGQGPEFLTYFQNEAQLDKSGLPSDRFFAERPEGSVSTLKIQRTQQEDSAVYLCASNPLVTEAFFGQGTRLTVV.